The TCR beta chain under discussion was sequenced for a study of cytotoxic CD8 clonotypes in ibrutinib-treated CLL. Method: immunoSEQ multiplex PCR; TCRdb's copy keeps in-frame clones and lacks some. The sample shows 9,500 to 14,000 clones, about 81% of them seen only once. Trimming removed 5 bases from V and 6 bases from J; junction bases left unmatched: 10. Germline CDR1 and CDR2: SGHDT and YYEEEE. The length of the CDR3 is 14 residues. The rearrangement joins TRBV5-6 to TRBJ2-7; 8 nucleotides align to TRBD2. The input for sequencing was PBMCs, taken at disease progression, from a patient treated with ibrutinib. This receptor was taken from a human donor with chronic lymphocytic leukemia. The CDR3 loop reads CASRTGAGGIEQYF. DNA for the CDR3: TGTGCCAGCAGGACGGGCGCGGGAGGTATCGAGCAGTACTTC.